This T cell receptor (beta chain) is drawn from a study of molecular identifiers for immune sequencing clone quantification. Study conclusions and caveats: Over 97% of CMV-specific effector molecules, but under 1% of naive ones, were in clones above 20 copies.

Source material for naive CD8 libraries was about 17,000 to 1,100,000 sorted cells, with 10%, 30% or 50% RNA. Sorting was used to obtain naive CD8 T cells (CD8+CD4-CCR7+CD45RA+). The trim removed 1 base at V and 9 bases at J, leaving 13 bases unmatched. There are 17 residues in the CDR3. Germline assignment: CDR1 LGHNA and CDR2 YNFKEQ. This clonotype has just a few counts. Its antigen is unknown. Listed TCR primers, together with previously described methods, were used for the bulk TCR libraries. TCRdb redid the calling of the PCR reads with MiXCR, one entry per CDR3 protein. The sample includes some 680,000 distinct CDR3 sequences, roughly 25% of them seen just once.

The sequencing input was naive CD8+ T cells from blood, with Jurkat cell RNA spiked in. Subset described: FACS-sorted CD8+CD4-CCR7+CD45RA+ naive T cells. This receptor was obtained from a human donor in good health. Some libraries in this study had Jurkat cell RNA spiked in. V is TRBV4-2 and J is TRBJ2-1; 9 nucleotides agree with TRBD2. The CDR3 DNA is TGTGCCAGCAGCCAAGCAGCGCTCGCGCTAGCGGGACCTGAGCAGTTCTTC. It encodes CASSQAALALAGPEQFF.